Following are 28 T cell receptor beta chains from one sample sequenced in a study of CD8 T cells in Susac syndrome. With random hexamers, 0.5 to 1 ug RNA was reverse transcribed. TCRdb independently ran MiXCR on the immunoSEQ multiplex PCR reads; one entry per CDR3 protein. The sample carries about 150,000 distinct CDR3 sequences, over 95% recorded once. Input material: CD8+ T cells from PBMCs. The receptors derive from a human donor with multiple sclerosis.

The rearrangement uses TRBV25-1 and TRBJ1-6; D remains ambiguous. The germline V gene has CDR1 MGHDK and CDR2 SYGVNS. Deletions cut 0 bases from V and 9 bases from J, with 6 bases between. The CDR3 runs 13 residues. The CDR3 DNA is TGTGCCAGCAGTGAATATCTCCCTTCACCCCTCCACTTT. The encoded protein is CASSEYLPSPLHF. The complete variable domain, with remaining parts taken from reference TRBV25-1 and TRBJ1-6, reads EADIYQTPRYLVIGTGKKITLECSQTMGHDKMYWYQQDPGMELHLIHYSYGVNSTEKGDLSSESTVSRIRTEHFPLTLESARPSHTSQYLCASSEYLPSPLHFGNGTRLTVT.

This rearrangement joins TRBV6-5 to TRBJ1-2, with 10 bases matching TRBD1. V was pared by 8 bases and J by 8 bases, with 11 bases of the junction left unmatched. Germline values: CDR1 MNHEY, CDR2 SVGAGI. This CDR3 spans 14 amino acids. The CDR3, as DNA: TGTGCCAGCGCGGTGACAGGGGGCCGAGGGGGCTACACCTTC. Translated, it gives CASAVTGGRGGYTF.

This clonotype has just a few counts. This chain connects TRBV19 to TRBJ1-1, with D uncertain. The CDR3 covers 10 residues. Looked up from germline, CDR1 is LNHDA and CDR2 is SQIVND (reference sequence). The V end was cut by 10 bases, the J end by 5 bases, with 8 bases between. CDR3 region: CATRNTEAFF. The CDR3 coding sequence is TGTGCCACCCGGAATACTGAAGCTTTCTTT.

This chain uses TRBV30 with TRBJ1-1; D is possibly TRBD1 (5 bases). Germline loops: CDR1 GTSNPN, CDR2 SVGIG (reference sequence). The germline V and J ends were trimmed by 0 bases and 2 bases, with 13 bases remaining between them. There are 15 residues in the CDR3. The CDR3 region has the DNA TGTGCCTGGAGTGTACTCGAGTGGGGCAACACTGAAGCTTTCTTT. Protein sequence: CAWSVLEWGNTEAFF.

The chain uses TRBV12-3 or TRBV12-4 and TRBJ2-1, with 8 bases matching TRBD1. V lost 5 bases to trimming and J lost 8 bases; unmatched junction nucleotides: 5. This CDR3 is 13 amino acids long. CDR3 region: CASSATGVDEQFF. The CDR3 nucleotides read TGTGCCAGCAGTGCGACAGGGGTCGATGAGCAGTTCTTC.

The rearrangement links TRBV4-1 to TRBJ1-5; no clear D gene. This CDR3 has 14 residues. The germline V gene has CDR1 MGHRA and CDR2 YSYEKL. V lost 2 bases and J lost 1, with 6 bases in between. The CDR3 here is CASSQLQSNQPQHF. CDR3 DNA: TGCGCCAGCAGCCAACTCCAGAGCAATCAGCCCCAGCATTTT.

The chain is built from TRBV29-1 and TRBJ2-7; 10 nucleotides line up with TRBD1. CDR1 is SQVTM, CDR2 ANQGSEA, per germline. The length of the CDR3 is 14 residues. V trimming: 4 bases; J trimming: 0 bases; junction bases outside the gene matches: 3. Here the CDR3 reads CSVGGQGSSYEQYF. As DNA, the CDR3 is TGCAGCGTTGGGGGACAGGGGTCCTCCTACGAGCAGTACTTC.

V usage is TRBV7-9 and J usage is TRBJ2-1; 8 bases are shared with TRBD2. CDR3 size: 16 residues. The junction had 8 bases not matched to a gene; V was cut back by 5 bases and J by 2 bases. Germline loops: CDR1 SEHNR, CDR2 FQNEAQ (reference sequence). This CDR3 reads CASSLLTGGPYNEQFF. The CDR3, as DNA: TGTGCCAGCAGCCTACTGACGGGGGGGCCCTACAATGAGCAGTTCTTC.

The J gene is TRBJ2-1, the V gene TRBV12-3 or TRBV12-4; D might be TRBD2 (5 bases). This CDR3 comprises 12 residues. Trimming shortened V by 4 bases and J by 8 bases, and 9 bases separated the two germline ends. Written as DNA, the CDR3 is TGTGCCAGCAGTTCTGCCGGGGATGAGCAGTTCTTC. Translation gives CASSSAGDEQFF.

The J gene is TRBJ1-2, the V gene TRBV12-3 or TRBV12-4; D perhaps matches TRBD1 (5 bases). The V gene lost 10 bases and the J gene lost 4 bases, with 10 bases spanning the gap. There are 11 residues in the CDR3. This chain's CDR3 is CATSGVYGYTF. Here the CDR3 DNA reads TGTGCCACGTCGGGGGTCTATGGCTACACCTTC.

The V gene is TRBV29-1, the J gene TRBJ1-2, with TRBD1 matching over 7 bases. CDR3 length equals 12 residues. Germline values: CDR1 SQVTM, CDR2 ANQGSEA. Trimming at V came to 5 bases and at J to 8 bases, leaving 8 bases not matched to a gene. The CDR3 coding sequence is TGCAGCGTTCCACAGGGGCCGGGAGGCTACACCTTC. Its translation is CSVPQGPGGYTF. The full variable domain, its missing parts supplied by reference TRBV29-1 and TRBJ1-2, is SAVISQKPSRDICQRGTSLTIQCQVDSQVTMMFWYRQQPGQSLTLIATANQGSEATYESGFVIDKFPISRPNLTFSTLTVSNMSPEDSSIYLCSVPQGPGGYTFGSGTRLTVV.

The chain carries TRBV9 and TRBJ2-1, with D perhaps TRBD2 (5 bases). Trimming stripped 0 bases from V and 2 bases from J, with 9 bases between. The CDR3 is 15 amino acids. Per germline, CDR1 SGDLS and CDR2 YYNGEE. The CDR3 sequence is CASSVAGETYNEQFF. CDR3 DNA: TGTGCCAGCAGCGTAGCTGGGGAGACCTACAATGAGCAGTTCTTC.

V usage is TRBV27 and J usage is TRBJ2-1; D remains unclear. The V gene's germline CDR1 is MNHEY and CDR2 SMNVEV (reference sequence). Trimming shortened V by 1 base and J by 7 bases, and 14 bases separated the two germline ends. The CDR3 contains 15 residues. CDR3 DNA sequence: TGTGCCAGCAGTTTATATCTGGGATTGAGGAATGAGCAGTTCTTC. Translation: CASSLYLGLRNEQFF.

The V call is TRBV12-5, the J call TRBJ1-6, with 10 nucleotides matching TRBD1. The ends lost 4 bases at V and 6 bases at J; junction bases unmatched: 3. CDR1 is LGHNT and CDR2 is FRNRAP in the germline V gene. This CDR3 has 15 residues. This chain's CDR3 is CASGWGQGFNSPLHF. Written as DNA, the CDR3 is TGTGCTAGTGGTTGGGGACAGGGGTTTAATTCACCCCTCCACTTT.

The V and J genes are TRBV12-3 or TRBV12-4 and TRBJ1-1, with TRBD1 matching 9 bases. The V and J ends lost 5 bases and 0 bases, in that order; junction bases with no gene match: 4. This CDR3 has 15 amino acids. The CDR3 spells CASSRDREVNTEAFF. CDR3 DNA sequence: TGTGCCAGCAGTCGGGACAGGGAGGTGAACACTGAAGCTTTCTTT.

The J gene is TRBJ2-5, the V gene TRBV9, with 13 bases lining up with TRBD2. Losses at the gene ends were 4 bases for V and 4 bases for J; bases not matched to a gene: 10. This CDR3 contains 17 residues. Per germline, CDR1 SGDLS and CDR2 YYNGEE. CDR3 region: CASSPEGRLAGGETQYF. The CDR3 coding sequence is TGTGCCAGCAGCCCCGAGGGGCGACTAGCGGGGGGAGAGACCCAGTACTTC.

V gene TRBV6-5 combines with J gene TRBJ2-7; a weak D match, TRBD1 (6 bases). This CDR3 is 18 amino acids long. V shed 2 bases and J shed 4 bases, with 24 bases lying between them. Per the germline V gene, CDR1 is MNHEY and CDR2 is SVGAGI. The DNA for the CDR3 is TGTGCCAGCAGTTACCGATTTCGTCCAGGGGTTGTAGGTTACGAGCAGTACTTC. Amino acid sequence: CASSYRFRPGVVGYEQYF.

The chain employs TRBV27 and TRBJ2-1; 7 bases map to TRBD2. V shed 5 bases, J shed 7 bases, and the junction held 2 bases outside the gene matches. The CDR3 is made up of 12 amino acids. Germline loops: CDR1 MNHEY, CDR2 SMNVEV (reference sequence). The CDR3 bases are TGTGCCAGCAGTGGGGGGGGAAATGAGCAGTTCTTC. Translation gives CASSGGGNEQFF.

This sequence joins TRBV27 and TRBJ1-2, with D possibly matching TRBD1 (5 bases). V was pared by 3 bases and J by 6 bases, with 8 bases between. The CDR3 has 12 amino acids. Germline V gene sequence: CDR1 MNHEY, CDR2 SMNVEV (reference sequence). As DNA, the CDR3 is TGTGCCAGCAGTTTCGGAGGGGATGGCTACACCTTC. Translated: CASSFGGDGYTF.

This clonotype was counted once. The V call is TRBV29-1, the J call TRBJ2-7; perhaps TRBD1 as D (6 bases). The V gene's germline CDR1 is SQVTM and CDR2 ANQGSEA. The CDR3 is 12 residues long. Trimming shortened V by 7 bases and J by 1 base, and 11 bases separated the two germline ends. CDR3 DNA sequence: TGCAGCGCCGCGGACAGTTCCTACGAGCAGTACGTC. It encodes CSAADSSYEQYV.

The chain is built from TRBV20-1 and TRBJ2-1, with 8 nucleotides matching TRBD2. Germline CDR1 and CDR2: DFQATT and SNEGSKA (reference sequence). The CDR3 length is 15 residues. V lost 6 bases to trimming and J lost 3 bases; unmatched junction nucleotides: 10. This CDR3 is CSAETSATFYNEQFF. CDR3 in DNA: TGCAGTGCAGAGACTAGCGCCACCTTCTACAATGAGCAGTTCTTC.

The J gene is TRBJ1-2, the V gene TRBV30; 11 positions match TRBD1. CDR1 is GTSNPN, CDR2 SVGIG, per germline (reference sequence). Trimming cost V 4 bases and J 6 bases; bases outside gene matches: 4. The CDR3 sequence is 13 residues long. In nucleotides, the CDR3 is TGTGCCTGGACCGAGGGACAGGGGGATGGCTACACCTTC. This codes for CAWTEGQGDGYTF.

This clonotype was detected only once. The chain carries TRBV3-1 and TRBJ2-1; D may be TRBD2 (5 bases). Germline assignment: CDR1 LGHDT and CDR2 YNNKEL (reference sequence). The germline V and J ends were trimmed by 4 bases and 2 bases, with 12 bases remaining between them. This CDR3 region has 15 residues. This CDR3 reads CASSPRGQPYNEQFF. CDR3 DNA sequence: TGTGCCAGCAGCCCTCGAGGGCAACCCTACAATGAGCAGTTCTTC.

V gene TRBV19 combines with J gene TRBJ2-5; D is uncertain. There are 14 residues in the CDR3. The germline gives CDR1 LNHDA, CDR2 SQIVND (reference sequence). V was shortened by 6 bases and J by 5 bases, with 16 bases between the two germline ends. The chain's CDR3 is CASRPTDFWETQYF. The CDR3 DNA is TGTGCCAGTAGGCCGACGGATTTTTGGGAGACCCAGTACTTC.

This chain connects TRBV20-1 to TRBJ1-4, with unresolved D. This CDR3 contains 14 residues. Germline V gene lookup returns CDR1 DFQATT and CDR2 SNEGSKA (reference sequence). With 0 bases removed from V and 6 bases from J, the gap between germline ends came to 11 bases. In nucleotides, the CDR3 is TGCAGTGCTAGAGATCGGCAGAAGGATGAAAAACTGTTTTTT. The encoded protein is CSARDRQKDEKLFF.

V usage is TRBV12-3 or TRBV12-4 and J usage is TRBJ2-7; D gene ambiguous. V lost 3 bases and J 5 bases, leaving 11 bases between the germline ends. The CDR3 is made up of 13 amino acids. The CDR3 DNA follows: TGTGCCAGCAGTTTTAATTCTGTGGACGAGCAGTACTTC. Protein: CASSFNSVDEQYF.

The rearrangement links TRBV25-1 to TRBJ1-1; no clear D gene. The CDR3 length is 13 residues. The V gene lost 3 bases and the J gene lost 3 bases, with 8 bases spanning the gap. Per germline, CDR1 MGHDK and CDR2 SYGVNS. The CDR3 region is CASSDQVDTEAFF. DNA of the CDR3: TGTGCCAGCAGTGATCAGGTTGACACTGAAGCTTTCTTT.

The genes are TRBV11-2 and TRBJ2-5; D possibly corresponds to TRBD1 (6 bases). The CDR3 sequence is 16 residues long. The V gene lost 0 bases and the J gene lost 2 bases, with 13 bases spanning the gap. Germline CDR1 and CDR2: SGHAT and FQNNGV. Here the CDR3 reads CASSLEWTVKQETQYF. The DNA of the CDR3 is TGTGCCAGCAGCTTAGAATGGACAGTGAAACAAGAGACCCAGTACTTC.